This T cell receptor beta chain was profiled in a study of shared clonotypes between healthy human individuals. At a deep level, the assay was run. Profiled with immunoSEQ multiplex PCR; TCRdb holds only in-frame clones, not every one. Of some 2.1 million clones in the sample, 85% to 95% were seen once. The naive CD8 fraction comprised CD45RO-negative cells positively selected for CCR7 and excluded terminally differentiated effector memory CD45RA+ cells. The germline V gene has CDR1 SGHNT and CDR2 YYREEE (reference sequence). The CDR3 is 16 amino acids. V lost 3 bases to trimming and J lost 0 bases; unmatched junction nucleotides: 8.

The sequence came from a man younger than 35 in good health. Some clones in this sample may be carry-over from other donors' samples. Material: naive CD8+ T cells from PBMCs. The J gene is TRBJ1-1, the V gene TRBV5-4; 7 bases line up with TRBD1. DNA for the CDR3: TGTGCCAGCAGCTGGGGACAGATGATTATGAACACTGAAGCTTTCTTT. Protein: CASSWGQMIMNTEAFF.